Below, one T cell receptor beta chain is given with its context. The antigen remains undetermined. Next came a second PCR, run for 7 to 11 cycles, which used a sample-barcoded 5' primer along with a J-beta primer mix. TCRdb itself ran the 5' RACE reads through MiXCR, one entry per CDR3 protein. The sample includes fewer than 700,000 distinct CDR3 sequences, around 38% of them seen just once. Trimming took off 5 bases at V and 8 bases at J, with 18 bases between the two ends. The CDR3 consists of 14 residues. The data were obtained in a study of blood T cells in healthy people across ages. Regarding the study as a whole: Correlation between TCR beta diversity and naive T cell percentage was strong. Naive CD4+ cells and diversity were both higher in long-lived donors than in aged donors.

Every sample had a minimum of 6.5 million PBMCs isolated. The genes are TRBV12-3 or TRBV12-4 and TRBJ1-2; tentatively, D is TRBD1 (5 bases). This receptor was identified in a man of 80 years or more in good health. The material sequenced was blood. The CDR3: CASSEFQAGRGYTF. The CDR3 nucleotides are TGTGCCAGCAGTGAGTTCCAGGCAGGGAGAGGCTACACCTTC.